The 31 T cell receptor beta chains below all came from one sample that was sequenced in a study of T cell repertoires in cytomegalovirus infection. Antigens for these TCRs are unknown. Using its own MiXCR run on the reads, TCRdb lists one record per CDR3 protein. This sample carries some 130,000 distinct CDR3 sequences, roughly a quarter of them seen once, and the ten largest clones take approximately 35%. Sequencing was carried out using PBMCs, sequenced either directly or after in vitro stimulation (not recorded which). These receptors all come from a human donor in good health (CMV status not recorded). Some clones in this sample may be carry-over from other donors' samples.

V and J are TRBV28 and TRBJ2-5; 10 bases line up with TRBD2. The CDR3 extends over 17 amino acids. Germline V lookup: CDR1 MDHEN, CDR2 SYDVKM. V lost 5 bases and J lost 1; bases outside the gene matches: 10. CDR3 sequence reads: CASSPDTSGVGQETQYF. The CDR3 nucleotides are TGTGCCAGCAGTCCGGATACTAGCGGGGTCGGCCAAGAGACCCAGTACTTC.

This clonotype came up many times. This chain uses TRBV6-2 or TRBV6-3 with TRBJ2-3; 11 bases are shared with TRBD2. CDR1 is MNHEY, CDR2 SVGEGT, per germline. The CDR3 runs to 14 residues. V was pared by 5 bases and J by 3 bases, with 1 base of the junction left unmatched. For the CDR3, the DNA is TGTGCCAGCAGTATAGCGGGAGGGACAGATACGCAGTATTTT. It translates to CASSIAGGTDTQYF.

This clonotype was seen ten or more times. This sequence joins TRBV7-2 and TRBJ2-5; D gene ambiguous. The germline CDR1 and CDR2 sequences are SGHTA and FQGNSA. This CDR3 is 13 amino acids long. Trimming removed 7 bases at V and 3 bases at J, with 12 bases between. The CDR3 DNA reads TGTGCCAGCACCCGGACGTCTGAAGAGACCCAGTACTTC. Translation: CASTRTSEETQYF.

The DNA of the CDR3 is TGTGCCAGCAGAAAGGACGGGACTAGCGGATACGAGCAGTACTTC. Translated: CASRKDGTSGYEQYF. The chain is built from TRBV6-1 and TRBJ2-7; 11 bases agree with TRBD2. CDR1 and CDR2 from the germline V gene are MNHNS and SASEGT. The CDR3 contains 15 residues. With V trimmed by 6 bases and J by 4 bases, 8 bases remained unmatched.

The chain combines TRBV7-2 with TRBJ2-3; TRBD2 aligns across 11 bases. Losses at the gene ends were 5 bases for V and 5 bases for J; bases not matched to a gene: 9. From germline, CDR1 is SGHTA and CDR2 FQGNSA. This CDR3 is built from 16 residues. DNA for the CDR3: TGTGCCAGCAGCCCGATACTAGCGGGAGTTCAAGATACGCAGTATTTT. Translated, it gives CASSPILAGVQDTQYF.

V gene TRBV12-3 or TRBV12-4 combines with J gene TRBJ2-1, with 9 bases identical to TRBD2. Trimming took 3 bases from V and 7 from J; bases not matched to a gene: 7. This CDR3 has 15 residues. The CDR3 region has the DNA TGTGCCAGCAGTTTCGTGAGCGGGGGGAGGAATGAGCAGTTCTTC. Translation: CASSFVSGGRNEQFF.

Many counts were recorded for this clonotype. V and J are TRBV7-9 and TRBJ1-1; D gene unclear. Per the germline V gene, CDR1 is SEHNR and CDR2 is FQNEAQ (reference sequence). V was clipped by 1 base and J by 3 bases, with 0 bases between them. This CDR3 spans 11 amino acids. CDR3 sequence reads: CASSLDTEAFF. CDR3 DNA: TGTGCCAGCAGCTTAGACACTGAAGCTTTCTTT.

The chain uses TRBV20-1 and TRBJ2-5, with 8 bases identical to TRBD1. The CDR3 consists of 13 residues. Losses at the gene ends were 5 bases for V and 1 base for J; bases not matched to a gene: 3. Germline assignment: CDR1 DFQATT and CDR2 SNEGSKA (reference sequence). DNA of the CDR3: TGCAGTGCTCCGACAGGGGCCCAAGAGACCCAGTACTTC. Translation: CSAPTGAQETQYF.

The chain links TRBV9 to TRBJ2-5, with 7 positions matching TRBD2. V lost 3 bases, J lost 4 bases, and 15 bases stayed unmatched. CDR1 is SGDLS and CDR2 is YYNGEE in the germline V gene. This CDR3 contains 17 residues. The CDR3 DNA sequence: TGTGCCAGCAGCGCCTGGGGAGGCGGGAGTATCCTAGAGACCCAGTACTTC. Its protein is CASSAWGGGSILETQYF.

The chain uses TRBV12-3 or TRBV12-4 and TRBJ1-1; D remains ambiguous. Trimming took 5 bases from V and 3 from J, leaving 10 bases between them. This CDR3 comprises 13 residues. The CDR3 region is CASSIRRDTEAFF. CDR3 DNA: TGTGCCAGCAGTATCCGACGGGACACTGAAGCTTTCTTT.

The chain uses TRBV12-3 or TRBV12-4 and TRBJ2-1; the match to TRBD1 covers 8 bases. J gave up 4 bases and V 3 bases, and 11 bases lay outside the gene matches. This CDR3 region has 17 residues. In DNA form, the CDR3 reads TGTGCCAGCAGTTTGGCCCCCGGGACAGGCTTTTACAATGAGCAGTTCTTC. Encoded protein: CASSLAPGTGFYNEQFF.

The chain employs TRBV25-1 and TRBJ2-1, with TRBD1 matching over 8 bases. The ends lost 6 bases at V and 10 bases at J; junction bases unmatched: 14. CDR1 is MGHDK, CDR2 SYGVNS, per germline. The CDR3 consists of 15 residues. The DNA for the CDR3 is TGTGCCAGCAGGGGAGAGCCTCACAGGGGGAAAGAGCAGTTCTTC. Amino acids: CASRGEPHRGKEQFF.

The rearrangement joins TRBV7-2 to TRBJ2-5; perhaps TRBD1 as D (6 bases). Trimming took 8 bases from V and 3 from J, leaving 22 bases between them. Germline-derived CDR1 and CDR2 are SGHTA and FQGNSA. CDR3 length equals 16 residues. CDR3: CASLGTQGSPKETQYF. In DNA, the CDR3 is TGTGCCAGCTTAGGCACACAGGGAAGTCCTAAAGAGACCCAGTACTTC. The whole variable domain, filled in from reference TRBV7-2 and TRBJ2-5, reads GAGVSQSPSNKVTEKGKDVELRCDPISGHTALYWYRQSLGQGLEFLIYFQGNSAPDKSGLPSDRFSAERTGGSVSTLTIQRTQQEDSAVYLCASLGTQGSPKETQYFGPGTRLLVL.

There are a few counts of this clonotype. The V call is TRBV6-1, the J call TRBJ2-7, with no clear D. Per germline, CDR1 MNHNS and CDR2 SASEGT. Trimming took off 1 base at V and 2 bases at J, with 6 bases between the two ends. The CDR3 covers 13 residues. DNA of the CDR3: TGTGCCAGCAGTGAAGTCCCAGCCTACGAGCAGTACTTC. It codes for CASSEVPAYEQYF.

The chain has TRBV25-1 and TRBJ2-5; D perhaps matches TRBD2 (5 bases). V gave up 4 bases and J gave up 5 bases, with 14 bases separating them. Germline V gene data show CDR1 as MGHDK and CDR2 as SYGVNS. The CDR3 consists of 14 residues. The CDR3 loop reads CASSGPSTGETQYF. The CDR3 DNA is TGTGCCAGCAGTGGGCCTTCGACGGGGGAGACCCAGTACTTC.

The CDR3 bases are TGTGCCAGCAGCGAGGGGGGACAGGGAAGAGAAAAACTGTTTTTT. This codes for CASSEGGQGREKLFF. J is TRBJ1-4 and V is TRBV27; 9 positions match TRBD1. V shed 6 bases, J shed 8 bases, and the junction held 10 bases outside the gene matches. The CDR3 consists of 15 residues. Germline V gene data show CDR1 as MNHEY and CDR2 as SMNVEV (reference sequence). Full variable domain (rest looked up from reference TRBV27 and TRBJ1-4): EAQVTQNPRYLITVTGKKLTVTCSQNMNHEYMSWYRQDPGLGLRQIYYSMNVEVTDKGDVPEGYKVSRKEKRNFPLILESPSPNQTSLYFCASSEGGQGREKLFFGSGTQLSVL.

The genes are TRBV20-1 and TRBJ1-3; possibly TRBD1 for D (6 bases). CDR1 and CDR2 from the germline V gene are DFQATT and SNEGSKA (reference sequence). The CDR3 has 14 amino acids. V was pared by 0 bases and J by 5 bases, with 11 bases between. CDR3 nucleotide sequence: TGCAGTGCTAGAGAGTCAGGGGCACGAAACACCATATATTTT. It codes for CSARESGARNTIYF.

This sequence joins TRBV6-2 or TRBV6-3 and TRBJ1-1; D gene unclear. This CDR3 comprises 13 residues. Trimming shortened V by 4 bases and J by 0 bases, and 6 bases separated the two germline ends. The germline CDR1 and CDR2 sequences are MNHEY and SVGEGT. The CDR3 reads CASSWALNTEAFF. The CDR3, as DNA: TGTGCCAGCAGTTGGGCCTTGAACACTGAAGCTTTCTTT.

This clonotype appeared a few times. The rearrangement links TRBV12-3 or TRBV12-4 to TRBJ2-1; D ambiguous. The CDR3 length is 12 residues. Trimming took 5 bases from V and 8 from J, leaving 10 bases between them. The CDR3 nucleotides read TGTGCCAGCAGTCCCCTCCGGGATGAGCAGTTCTTC. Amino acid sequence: CASSPLRDEQFF.

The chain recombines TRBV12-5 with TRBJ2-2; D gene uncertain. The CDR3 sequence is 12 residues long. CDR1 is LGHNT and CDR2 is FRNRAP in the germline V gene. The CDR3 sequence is CGTAARLGELFF. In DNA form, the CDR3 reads TGTGGGACGGCGGCCAGGCTGGGCGAGCTGTTTTTT.

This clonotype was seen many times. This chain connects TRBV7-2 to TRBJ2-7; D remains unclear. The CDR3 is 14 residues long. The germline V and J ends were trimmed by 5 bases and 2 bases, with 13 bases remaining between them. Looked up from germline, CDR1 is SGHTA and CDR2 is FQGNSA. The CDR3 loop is CASSHGSYTYEQYV. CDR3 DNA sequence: TGTGCCAGCAGCCACGGTTCCTACACCTACGAGCAGTACGTC.

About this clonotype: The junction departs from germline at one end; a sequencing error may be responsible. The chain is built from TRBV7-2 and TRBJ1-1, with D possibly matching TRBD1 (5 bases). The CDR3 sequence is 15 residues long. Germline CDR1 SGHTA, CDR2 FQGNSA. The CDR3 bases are TGTGCCAGCAGCGGCAGGGTAAGCATGAACAATGAAGTTTTCTTT. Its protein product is CASSGRVSMNNEVFF.

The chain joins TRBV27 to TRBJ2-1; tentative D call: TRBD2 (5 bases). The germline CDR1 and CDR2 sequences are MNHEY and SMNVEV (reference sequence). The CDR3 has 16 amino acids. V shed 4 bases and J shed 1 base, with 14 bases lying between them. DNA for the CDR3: TGTGCCAGCAGTTCACGCCGCGGGCTATCCTACAATGAGCAGTTCTTC. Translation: CASSSRRGLSYNEQFF.

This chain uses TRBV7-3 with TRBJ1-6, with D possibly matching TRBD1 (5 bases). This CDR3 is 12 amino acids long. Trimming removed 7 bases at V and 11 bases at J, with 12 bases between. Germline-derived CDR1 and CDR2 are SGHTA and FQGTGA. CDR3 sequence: CASTFQGAPLHF. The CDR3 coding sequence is TGTGCCAGCACATTCCAGGGTGCACCCCTCCACTTT. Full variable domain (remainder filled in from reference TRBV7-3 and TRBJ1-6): GAGVSQTPSNKVTEKGKYVELRCDPISGHTALYWYRQSLGQGPEFLIYFQGTGAADDSGLPNDRFFAVRPEGSVSTLKIQRTERGDSAVYLCASTFQGAPLHFGNGTRLTVT.

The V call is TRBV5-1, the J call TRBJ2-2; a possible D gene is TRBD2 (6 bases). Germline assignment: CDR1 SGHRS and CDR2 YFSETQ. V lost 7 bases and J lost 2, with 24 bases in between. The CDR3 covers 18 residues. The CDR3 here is CASRRGASLSLNTGELFF. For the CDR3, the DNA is TGCGCCAGCCGACGCGGGGCCTCGCTCTCTCTCAACACCGGGGAGCTGTTTTTT.

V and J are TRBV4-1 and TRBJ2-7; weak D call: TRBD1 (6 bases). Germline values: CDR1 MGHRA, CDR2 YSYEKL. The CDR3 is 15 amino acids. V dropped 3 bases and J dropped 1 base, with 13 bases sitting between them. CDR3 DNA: TGCGCCAGCAGCCAGGGCCGGGACACTTCCTACGAGCAGTACTTC. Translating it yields CASSQGRDTSYEQYF.

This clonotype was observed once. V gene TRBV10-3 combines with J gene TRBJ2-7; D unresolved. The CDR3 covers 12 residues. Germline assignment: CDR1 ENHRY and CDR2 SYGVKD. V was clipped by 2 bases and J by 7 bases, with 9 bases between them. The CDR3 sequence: CAISEGQVEQYF. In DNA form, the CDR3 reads TGTGCCATCAGTGAGGGGCAGGTAGAGCAGTACTTC.

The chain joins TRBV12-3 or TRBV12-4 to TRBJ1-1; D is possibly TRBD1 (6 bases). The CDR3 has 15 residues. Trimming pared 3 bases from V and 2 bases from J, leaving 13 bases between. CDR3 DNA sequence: TGTGCCAGCAGTTTCAGGACAGCCTTAAACACTGAAGCTTTCTTT. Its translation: CASSFRTALNTEAFF.

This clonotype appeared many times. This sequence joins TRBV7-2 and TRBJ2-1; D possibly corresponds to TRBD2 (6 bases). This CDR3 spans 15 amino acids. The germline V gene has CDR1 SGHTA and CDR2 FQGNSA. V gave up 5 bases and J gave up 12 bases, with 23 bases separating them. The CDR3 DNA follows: TGTGCCAGCAGCGTACCGGGACTCCCGCTTGGAGGGCAGTTCTTC. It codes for CASSVPGLPLGGQFF.

The CDR3 DNA sequence: TGCGCCAGCAGCCAAGATCTGAGGACACCGAGCTCCTACAATGAGCAGTTCTTC. As protein: CASSQDLRTPSSYNEQFF. The rearrangement links TRBV4-3 to TRBJ2-1; tentative D call: TRBD1 (5 bases). V was shortened by 0 bases and J by 0 bases, with 15 bases between the two germline ends. Germline values: CDR1 LGHNA, CDR2 YSLEER. CDR3 length: 18 amino acids.

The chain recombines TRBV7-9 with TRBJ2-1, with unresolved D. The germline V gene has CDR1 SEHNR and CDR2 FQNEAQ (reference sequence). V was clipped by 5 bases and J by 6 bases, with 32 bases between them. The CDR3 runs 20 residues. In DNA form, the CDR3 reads TGTGCCAGCAGCCCCGCATCAGGTTCGGGTAAGGGCCGGGCCACCAATGAGCAGTTCTTC. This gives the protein CASSPASGSGKGRATNEQFF.